This TCR beta chain comes out of a study of blood T cell repertoires in COVID-19. For the study at large: Material from acute and convalescent COVID-19 was sourced from the United States, Italy and Spain.

Trimming shortened V by 6 bases and J by 2 bases, and 17 bases separated the two germline ends. This CDR3 has 16 residues. CDR1 and CDR2 (germline): MDHEN, SYDVKM. Assay: immunoSEQ multiplex PCR; the TCRdb copy retains only in-frame clones and omits some. The table has some 64,000 clones, around 85% seen once. Sequenced sample: peripheral blood. The chain recombines TRBV28 with TRBJ2-4; tentative D call: TRBD1 (7 bases). The TCR was taken from a man aged 55 to 70 with acute or convalescent COVID-19. DNA of the CDR3: TGTGCCAGCAGGGAATCAGGGGGAGGTACCAAAAACATTCAGTACTTC. Its translation is CASRESGGGTKNIQYF.